Below are 14 T cell receptor beta chains sequenced from a single sample in a study of cytomegalovirus exposure and HLA in healthy donors. PCR involved 60 Vbeta and 13 Jbeta primers. Some clones are missing from TCRdb's copy, which holds only in-frame ones; the method was immunoSEQ multiplex PCR. This table holds about 150,000 clones, about 10% found once. The sample consisted of PBMCs. The receptors shown here come from a woman in her forties in good health and CMV-seropositive.

The chain uses TRBV6-1 and TRBJ1-5; D possibly corresponds to TRBD1 (5 bases). Trimming shortened V by 3 bases and J by 7 bases, and 19 bases separated the two germline ends. Germline CDR1 and CDR2: MNHNS and SASEGT. The CDR3 sequence is 16 residues long. The CDR3 reads CASSELGPLGRQPQHF. As DNA, the CDR3 is TGTGCCAGCAGTGAGTTGGGGCCTCTCGGGAGACAGCCCCAGCATTTT.

V gene TRBV6-6 combines with J gene TRBJ2-5; 8 nucleotides align to TRBD2. V shed 6 bases, J shed 4 bases, and the junction held 10 bases outside the gene matches. CDR1 is MNHNY and CDR2 is SVGAGI in the germline V gene (reference sequence). The CDR3 consists of 15 residues. The CDR3 protein is CASSPPRGGRETQYF. For the CDR3, the DNA is TGTGCCAGCAGCCCCCCACGGGGGGGGCGAGAGACCCAGTACTTC.

This clone showed up just a few times. J is TRBJ1-2 and V is TRBV9; no firm D call. The CDR3 is 13 residues long. Germline-derived CDR1 and CDR2 are SGDLS and YYNGEE. The V and J ends lost 0 bases and 8 bases respectively, with 11 bases between them. The DNA for the CDR3 is TGTGCCAGCAGCGTAGTGGGCCTTAACGGCTACACCTTC. This codes for CASSVVGLNGYTF.

This clone showed up just a few times. This rearrangement joins TRBV7-2 to TRBJ2-1, with TRBD2 matching over 12 bases. V was clipped by 5 bases and J by 8 bases; unmatched bases: 7. The CDR3 contains 15 residues. Germline values: CDR1 SGHTA, CDR2 FQGNSA. This CDR3 reads CASSTGTSGYDEQFF. The CDR3 DNA reads as TGTGCCAGCAGCACCGGGACTAGCGGGTACGATGAGCAGTTCTTC. Full variable domain (outside the CDR3, taken from reference TRBV7-2 and TRBJ2-1): GAGVSQSPSNKVTEKGKDVELRCDPISGHTALYWYRQSLGQGLEFLIYFQGNSAPDKSGLPSDRFSAERTGGSVSTLTIQRTQQEDSAVYLCASSTGTSGYDEQFFGPGTRLTVL.

The CDR3 is CASSLAQRSTDTQYF. The CDR3 DNA reads as TGTGCCAGCAGCTTGGCGCAGAGGAGCACAGATACGCAGTATTTT. The rearrangement joins TRBV5-6 to TRBJ2-3; D is unresolved. Germline V CDR1 and CDR2: SGHDT, YYEEEE. There are 15 residues in the CDR3. The V end was cut by 0 bases, the J end by 0 bases, with 8 bases between.

This clone came up a few times. V is TRBV5-1 and J is TRBJ2-1, with D perhaps matching TRBD1 (6 bases). Germline CDR1 SGHRS, CDR2 YFSETQ. Trimming cost V 5 bases and J 6 bases, with 12 bases left between them. The CDR3 runs to 13 residues. Here the CDR3 DNA reads TGCGCCAGCAGTACAGGGCCTACCAATGAGCAGTTCTTC. Amino acids: CASSTGPTNEQFF. The complete variable domain, with remaining parts taken from reference TRBV5-1 and TRBJ2-1, reads KAGVTQTPRYLIKTRGQQVTLSCSPISGHRSVSWYQQTPGQGLQFLFEYFSETQRNKGNFPGRFSGRQFSNSRSEMNVSTLELGDSALYLCASSTGPTNEQFFGPGTRLTVL.

Only a few counts were recorded for this clone. The chain couples TRBV5-1 to TRBJ2-7; 9 nucleotides agree with TRBD1. This CDR3 is built from 15 residues. V lost 4 bases, J lost 1 base, and 6 bases stayed unmatched. Germline CDR1 reads SGHRS; CDR2 reads YFSETQ. This chain's CDR3 is CASSRTGAESYEQYF. The CDR3 region has the DNA TGCGCCAGCAGCAGGACAGGGGCCGAATCCTACGAGCAGTACTTC.

The sample holds a few counts of this clone. The rearrangement links TRBV7-9 to TRBJ1-2; 7 bases are shared with TRBD1. Germline V CDR1 and CDR2: SEHNR, FQNEAQ (reference sequence). The CDR3 has 13 amino acids. J was trimmed by 4 bases and V by 5 bases; bases with no gene match: 4. CDR3 protein: CASSLRQGYGYTF. CDR3 sequence (DNA): TGTGCCAGCAGCCTAAGACAGGGCTATGGCTACACCTTC.

The chain joins TRBV6-6 to TRBJ1-2; D ambiguous. The V end was cut by 2 bases, the J end by 8 bases, with 15 bases between. This CDR3 comprises 14 residues. Germline assignment: CDR1 MNHNY and CDR2 SVGAGI (reference sequence). The CDR3 protein is CASSYLSTGWGYTF. The CDR3 coding sequence is TGTGCCAGCAGTTACCTATCGACGGGGTGGGGCTACACCTTC.

This clone came up a few times. V usage is TRBV18 and J usage is TRBJ1-5; D ambiguous. Germline CDR1 reads KGHSH; CDR2 reads LQKENI. The V gene lost 3 bases and the J gene lost 6 bases, with 9 bases spanning the gap. The CDR3 has 13 residues. This chain's CDR3 is CASSPDRSQPQHF. Here the CDR3 DNA reads TGTGCCAGCTCACCCGATCGGAGTCAGCCCCAGCATTTT.

The V gene is TRBV2, the J gene TRBJ2-1, with 8 positions matching TRBD1. Trimming cost V 2 bases and J 6 bases; bases outside gene matches: 6. Germline V gives CDR1 SNHLY, CDR2 FYNNEI. The CDR3 has 15 amino acids. The DNA of the CDR3 is TGTGCCAGCAGTGAAAGGAGGACAGGGCGCAATGAGCAGTTCTTC. Protein product: CASSERRTGRNEQFF.

The DNA for the CDR3 is TGCGCCAGCAGCCAAGATCCGGGGGGGCAAGGAAATGAGCAGTTCTTC. Its protein is CASSQDPGGQGNEQFF. The genes are TRBV4-1 and TRBJ2-1; TRBD2 agrees at 8 bases. This CDR3 comprises 16 residues. The germline CDR1 and CDR2 sequences are MGHRA and YSYEKL. V lost 0 bases, J lost 7 bases, and 8 bases stayed unmatched.

This clone has just a few counts. This chain joins TRBV6-1 and TRBJ2-1, with 10 positions matching TRBD2. With V trimmed by 5 bases and J by 8 bases, 9 bases remained unmatched. The length of the CDR3 is 15 residues. Germline CDR1 is MNHNS and CDR2 is SASEGT. The CDR3 sequence is CASSLFSGGIDEQFF. In DNA, the CDR3 is TGTGCCAGCAGTTTATTTAGCGGGGGGATCGATGAGCAGTTCTTC.

There are a few counts of this clone. The rearrangement joins TRBV2 to TRBJ2-2, with D tentatively TRBD1 (6 bases). V was trimmed by 3 bases and J by 3 bases, leaving 23 bases between them. Germline lookup yields CDR1 SNHLY and CDR2 FYNNEI. CDR3 length: 19 residues. The CDR3 region has the DNA TGTGCCAGCAGTGAGCGCCTTCGGACAGTAGTAGGGGACACCGGGGAGCTGTTTTTT. Amino acid sequence: CASSERLRTVVGDTGELFF.